This TCR beta chain was sequenced in a study of T cell responses to AZD1222 COVID-19 vaccine (dated by TCRdb to 2020 to 2022). Turning to the overall study: AZD1222 recipients with second doses at about 4 weeks or about 12 weeks were pooled, because spike-specific TCR depth and breadth did not differ between schedules. Trial participants were enrolled by age into 18-55, 56-69 and 70-plus year subgroups, with roughly 160, 29 and 62 TCR-sequenced participants respectively. TCR sequencing covered 230 to 250 trial participants: approximately 200 given two doses of AZD1222 and about 26 given two doses of MenACWY control vaccine.

Sample time point, as interpreted from the label and publication: baseline before first vaccination. The vaccinee samples were drawn from two UK trials, COV001 and COV002, one of which was a single-blind randomized controlled phase 2/3 trial testing AZD1222 (ChAdOx1 nCoV-19) in healthy adults. Trial participant PBMC samples were collected at day 0 and day 28 after the second dose for TCRbeta chain sequencing. Study-wide conclusions, independent of this receptor: A significant rise in spike-specific TCR breadth and depth was observed after two AZD1222 doses relative to day 0 and relative to MenACWY recipients. Only five to seven AZD1222 recipients were SARS-CoV-2 seropositive at baseline, limiting conclusions about previously exposed vaccinees. Epitopes outside the regions mutated in the B.1.351 and B.1.1.7 variants were reportedly recognized by nearly half of the unique spike-specific TCRs. Vaccine-associated CD4 TCRs spanned the whole spike protein, with dominant responses in regions 160-218 and 743-854. The 56-69-year group was small, and its depth increase did not reach significance, likely because of low power. Because no samples from the day 14 peak response were available, repertoires could be characterized only after the peak T cell response. Participants were mostly white British and included more females than males, and it was suggested by the authors that clonal diversity may have been underestimated.

About this clone itself: There is no known antigen for this receptor. Base qualities were left out, and no much larger clone turns up one base away.

The CDR3 regions of human TCRbeta chains were subjected to immunosequencing. Concerning the study's data processing: Repertoire TCRs were checked for matches against a reference library of SARS-CoV-2-specific TCRs that had been generated using the MIRA antigen-specificity platform. Breadth was defined as the fraction of unique TCRs that were SARS-CoV-2-associated, and depth was defined as the fraction of total T cells that were SARS-CoV-2-associated. Using the MIRA data, each spike-specific TCR was mapped to the spike region that the TCR reacts to and placed in a CD4 or CD8 class. Log10-transformed breadth and depth values were compared by one-way ANOVA with Sidak's multiple comparisons tests. In its TCRdb copy, this immuneACCESS table keeps in-frame sequences only and misses some clones. Where compared with another copy, unresolved V genes explain less than half of these, and the others have no known cause. Clonal size and the V and J genes are those of that table, whereas D and trimming came from the DNA. The sample profile shows 95,000 to 110,000 clones; roughly 90% of them were found once. The ten largest clonotypes hold 5.5% to 8% of the sample.

The sample was peripheral blood, taken on day 0 of AZD1222 vaccination. The TCR was taken from an adult in good health.

The CDR3 in this case is CAISGESSGNTIYF. The DNA is as follows: TGTGCCATCAGCGGGGAATCCTCTGGAAACACCATATATTTT. The chain is assembled from TRBV10-3 and TRBJ1-3, with the D gene too uncertain to name. V is pared back by 6 bases and J by 0 bases, with 9 bases lying between the germline termini. CDR3 length: 14 amino acids, cysteine to phenylalanine. The retained sequence is limited to the CDR3, 42 bases, with the frame set at the first base. The germline V gene sets CDR1 to ENHRY and CDR2 to SYGVKD.